This entry describes one T cell receptor (beta chain). Its specificity is not known. The data were taken from a study of blood T cells in healthy people across ages. Overall study findings and caveats: Long-lived donors carried more naive CD4+ cells and greater diversity than aged donors.

Together with a sample-barcoded 5' primer, a J-beta primer mix was included in a second PCR lasting about 7 to 12 cycles. TCRdb itself ran the 5' RACE reads through MiXCR, one entry per CDR3 protein. The data show 800,000 to 1,300,000 distinct CDR3 sequences, approximately 26% seen once. In germline, CDR1 is SNHLY, CDR2 FYNNEI. The V end lost 8 bases, the J end lost 0 bases, and 14 bases lay between the germline ends. The CDR3 has 14 residues. The sample also formed part of further work on T cells of mothers and their children. That paper notes: The donor cohort consisted of a few healthy Caucasian mothers and their six children. Related pairs of mothers and children showed slightly higher, non-significant overlap versus unrelated pairs. No T cell clones of persistent microchimeric origin were detected.

This TCR came from a girl aged 2 to 9 in good health. This rearrangement joins TRBV2 to TRBJ2-7; TRBD2 might be the D (5 bases). The source material was blood. CDR3 DNA: TGTGCCAGCCTCGAGGGATCCTACTCCTACGAGCAGTACTTC. Translation: CASLEGSYSYEQYF.